The 27 T cell receptor beta chains listed next were all sequenced from one sample in a study of blood T cell repertoires in COVID-19. The data were produced by immunoSEQ multiplex PCR, yet TCRdb's version contains in-frame clones alone and is incomplete. The sample lists some 320,000 clones, 85% occurring once. The specimen sequenced was peripheral blood. These receptors were collected from a human donor in a cohort sampled during active COVID-19.

With regard to this clone: The sample has other DNA sequences that encode this CDR3 too. The chain recombines TRBV6-4 with TRBJ1-6; no clear D. The CDR3 is 13 residues long. The V and J ends lost 0 bases and 6 bases respectively, with 3 bases between them. CDR1 MRHNA and CDR2 SNTAGT come from the germline V gene. DNA for the CDR3: TGTGCCAGCAGTGACTCGCGTAATTCACCCCTCCACTTT. Its protein product is CASSDSRNSPLHF.

The V call is TRBV5-5, the J call TRBJ1-5; 12 bases line up with TRBD1. The germline CDR1 and CDR2 sequences are SGHKS and YYEKEE (reference sequence). The CDR3 is 16 residues long. V was pared by 3 bases and J by 5 bases, with 6 bases of the junction left unmatched. CDR3 sequence (DNA): TGTGCCAGCAGCTCCCGGGACAGGGGGCCCCATCAGCCCCAGCATTTT. Translated: CASSSRDRGPHQPQHF.

The rearrangement links TRBV29-1 to TRBJ1-1; TRBD1 aligns across 11 bases. This CDR3 region has 13 residues. Germline CDR1 reads SQVTM; CDR2 reads ANQGSEA. Unmatched junction bases numbered 11, after V lost 6 bases and J lost 11 bases. The CDR3 loop is CSVYDWGQGEAFF. Written as DNA, the CDR3 is TGCAGCGTGTATGATTGGGGACAGGGGGAGGCTTTCTTT.

The V call is TRBV7-8, the J call TRBJ1-2, with 7 bases matching TRBD1. The germline CDR1 and CDR2 sequences are SGHVS and FQNEAQ. The CDR3 has 15 amino acids. Germline trimming cut 5 bases from V and 2 bases from J; bases unmatched to any gene: 8. As DNA, the CDR3 is TGTGCCAGCAGCAGAAGGGACAGACAAAACTATGGCTACACCTTC. It translates to CASSRRDRQNYGYTF. Combining the CDR3 with reference TRBV7-8 and TRBJ1-2 gives the whole variable domain GAGVSQSPRYKVAKRGQDVALRCDPISGHVSLFWYQQALGQGPEFLTYFQNEAQLDKSGLPSDRFFAERPEGSVSTLKIQRTQQEDSAVYLCASSRRDRQNYGYTFGSGTRLTVV.

This chain uses TRBV10-1 with TRBJ1-1; 7 nucleotides line up with TRBD1. Germline values: CDR1 WNHNN, CDR2 SYGVQD (reference sequence). Trimming removed 4 bases from V and 5 bases from J; junction bases left unmatched: 7. The CDR3 loop spans 14 amino acids. For the CDR3, the DNA is TGCGCCAGCAGTGCGACTCAGGGGGGAACTGAAGCTTTCTTT. Protein sequence: CASSATQGGTEAFF.

The genes are TRBV6-1 and TRBJ1-5, with D tentatively TRBD1 (6 bases). The V gene's germline CDR1 is MNHNS and CDR2 SASEGT. The CDR3 totals 15 residues. V shed 3 bases and J shed 7 bases, with 16 bases lying between them. CDR3: CASSDPGAGQQPQHF. The CDR3 nucleotides read TGTGCCAGCAGTGACCCTGGGGCAGGACAGCAGCCCCAGCATTTT.

V is TRBV19 and J is TRBJ2-7; D perhaps matches TRBD2 (5 bases). Germline assignment: CDR1 LNHDA and CDR2 SQIVND (reference sequence). Trimming removed 9 bases at V and 3 bases at J, with 9 bases between. The CDR3 contains 11 residues. The CDR3 DNA reads TGTGCCAGCGGGAACTTCTACGAGCAGTACTTC. It specifies CASGNFYEQYF.

The V gene is TRBV7-2, the J gene TRBJ2-2, with 10 bases that match TRBD2. Germline assignment: CDR1 SGHTA and CDR2 FQGNSA. V shed 1 base and J 3 bases; nucleotides not matched to a gene: 5. This CDR3 spans 17 amino acids. Here the CDR3 DNA reads TGTGCCAGCAGCTTAGATGTAGCGGGGGGTTACACCGGGGAGCTGTTTTTT. It translates to CASSLDVAGGYTGELFF.

The chain uses TRBV10-3 and TRBJ2-7; TRBD1 is a possible D gene (5 bases). Per germline, CDR1 ENHRY and CDR2 SYGVKD. The CDR3 contains 13 residues. V shed 3 bases and J shed 2 bases, with 8 bases lying between them. CDR3 bases: TGTGCCATCAGTGAACAGGAAACCTACGAGCAGTACTTC. Translating gives CAISEQETYEQYF.

The chain links TRBV6-5 to TRBJ2-7; 7 bases map to TRBD1. CDR1 is MNHEY and CDR2 is SVGAGI in the germline V gene. CDR3 size: 16 residues. The V gene end was trimmed by 0 bases and the J gene end by 5 bases; junction bases not matched to a gene: 10. CDR3 protein: CASSYSQLKGANEQYF. Here the CDR3 DNA reads TGTGCCAGCAGTTACTCGCAGCTTAAGGGGGCCAACGAGCAGTACTTC.

V gene TRBV19 combines with J gene TRBJ1-3; no definite D call. With 5 bases removed from V and 3 bases from J, the gap between germline ends came to 14 bases. CDR3 length: 15 amino acids. Germline assignment: CDR1 LNHDA and CDR2 SQIVND (reference sequence). The CDR3 DNA follows: TGTGCCAGTAGTCCCATAACCCCGGTTGGAAACACCATATATTTT. Translation: CASSPITPVGNTIYF.

The V call is TRBV3-1 (or the pseudogene TRBV3-2), the J call TRBJ2-2, with 10 positions matching TRBD2. The length of the CDR3 is 16 residues. Germline trimming cut 1 base from V and 6 bases from J; bases unmatched to any gene: 5. Per germline, CDR1 LGHDT and CDR2 YNNKEL (reference sequence). The CDR3 bases are TGTGCCAGCAGCCAAGTTTCAGCGGGGGGGCCCGGGGAGCTGTTTTTT. Its protein is CASSQVSAGGPGELFF.

The chain uses TRBV11-2 and TRBJ1-1; D not resolved. CDR1 is SGHAT, CDR2 FQNNGV, per germline. The V gene lost 3 bases and the J gene lost 6 bases, with 8 bases spanning the gap. This CDR3 comprises 12 residues. CDR3 sequence (DNA): TGTGCCAGCAGCTTTCGGGGTTCTGAAGCTTTCTTT. Translated, it gives CASSFRGSEAFF.

V and J are TRBV12-3 or TRBV12-4 and TRBJ1-1; TRBD1 might be the D (5 bases). The CDR3 is 13 residues long. V was shortened by 7 bases and J by 2 bases, with 11 bases between the two germline ends. The CDR3 protein is CASTLTVNTEAFF. As DNA, the CDR3 is TGTGCCAGCACCCTGACAGTTAACACTGAAGCTTTCTTT.

The V gene is TRBV7-9, the J gene TRBJ1-2; perhaps TRBD1 as D (5 bases). V was cut by 5 bases and J by 4 bases, with 20 bases left in between. The length of the CDR3 is 16 residues. CDR1 is SEHNR, CDR2 FQNEAQ, per germline (reference sequence). In nucleotides, the CDR3 is TGTGCCAGCAGCCTTGAGACGGGACTCTATATCTATGGCTACACCTTC. Amino acid sequence: CASSLETGLYIYGYTF.

The chain uses TRBV2 and TRBJ1-1; 7 positions match TRBD1. Losses at the gene ends were 6 bases for V and 11 bases for J; bases not matched to a gene: 18. CDR3 size: 15 residues. Germline V lookup: CDR1 SNHLY, CDR2 FYNNEI. CDR3 in amino acids: CASRAEQGISVDAFF. CDR3 sequence (DNA): TGTGCCAGCAGGGCGGAACAGGGGATTAGTGTGGATGCTTTCTTT.

The genes are TRBV7-3 and TRBJ2-1, with a tentative D call TRBD2 (5 bases). V lost 2 bases and J lost 4, with 9 bases in between. The germline gives CDR1 SGHTA, CDR2 FQGTGA. The CDR3 spans 14 residues. The CDR3 DNA is TGTGCCAGCAGCTTAGGCCGGGAATACAATGAGCAGTTCTTC. Protein: CASSLGREYNEQFF.

V is TRBV11-2 and J is TRBJ1-1, with D perhaps TRBD1 (6 bases). CDR1 is SGHAT and CDR2 is FQNNGV in the germline V gene. The CDR3 spans 15 residues. Trimming stripped 2 bases from V and 4 bases from J, with 14 bases between. In DNA, the CDR3 is TGTGCCAGCAGCTTAAGGGGCAGGGGTGGCACTGAAGCTTTCTTT. This translates into CASSLRGRGGTEAFF.

The chain links TRBV3-1 (or the pseudogene TRBV3-2) to TRBJ1-2; unclear D gene. Trimming removed 0 bases at V and 7 bases at J, with 18 bases between. Germline V gene data show CDR1 as LGHDT and CDR2 as YNNKEL (reference sequence). The CDR3 contains 16 residues. The CDR3 is CASSQDERGLRPGYTF. The DNA of the CDR3 is TGTGCCAGCAGCCAAGACGAGAGAGGGCTGAGGCCTGGCTACACCTTC.

V usage is TRBV6-1 and J usage is TRBJ1-2; 12 nucleotides agree with TRBD1. V was clipped by 3 bases and J by 5 bases; unmatched bases: 7. The CDR3 is 16 amino acids. Germline V gene sequence: CDR1 MNHNS, CDR2 SASEGT. CDR3 loop: CASSDPGQGARYGYTF. The DNA for the CDR3 is TGTGCCAGCAGTGATCCGGGACAGGGGGCTCGATATGGCTACACCTTC.

The chain carries TRBV5-6 and TRBJ1-5; D is possibly TRBD1 (5 bases). Deletions cut 3 bases from V and 6 bases from J, with 16 bases between. Per the germline V gene, CDR1 is SGHDT and CDR2 is YYEEEE. CDR3 length equals 15 residues. The CDR3 is CASSSSGGLRQPQHF. Here the CDR3 DNA reads TGTGCCAGCAGCTCGTCCGGGGGGTTACGTCAGCCCCAGCATTTT.

The chain carries TRBV15 and TRBJ2-1, with a weak D call TRBD1 (6 bases). Germline CDR1 and CDR2: LNHNV and YYDKDF (reference sequence). Trimming shortened V by 1 base and J by 6 bases, and 19 bases separated the two germline ends. The CDR3 sequence is 17 residues long. The CDR3 loop is CATSRGDTGSLGNEQFF. CDR3 DNA: TGTGCCACCAGCAGAGGGGACACAGGGAGTCTAGGCAATGAGCAGTTCTTC. The whole variable domain, filled in from reference TRBV15 and TRBJ2-1, reads DAMVIQNPRYQVTQFGKPVTLSCSQTLNHNVMYWYQQKSSQAPKLLFHYYDKDFNNEADTPDNFQSRRPNTSFCFLDIRSPGLGDTAMYLCATSRGDTGSLGNEQFFGPGTRLTVL.

The rearrangement links TRBV7-2 to TRBJ2-1, with TRBD2 as a possible D gene (7 bases). CDR1 is SGHTA and CDR2 is FQGNSA in the germline V gene. V gave up 1 base and J gave up 8 bases, with 12 bases separating them. The CDR3 has 14 amino acids. CDR3 amino acids: CASSLGGGGDEQFF. CDR3 in DNA: TGTGCCAGCAGCTTAGGGGGCGGGGGCGATGAGCAGTTCTTC.

The chain carries TRBV24-1 and TRBJ1-2; D call uncertain. CDR3 size: 14 residues. The ends were cut back, 4 bases at V and 4 bases at J, with 12 bases in the middle. Germline V gene lookup returns CDR1 KGHDR and CDR2 SFDVKD. In DNA, the CDR3 is TGTGCCACCAGTGACCTGACATCATCCTATGGCTACACCTTC. Translation: CATSDLTSSYGYTF.

This clone has more than one count but fewer than ten. This chain uses TRBV7-9 with TRBJ2-1, with D perhaps matching TRBD2 (5 bases). Germline-derived CDR1 and CDR2 are SEHNR and FQNEAQ (reference sequence). The length of the CDR3 is 13 residues. V lost 5 bases and J lost 8, with 13 bases in between. CDR3 protein: CASSLGGRDEQFF. CDR3 coding DNA: TGTGCCAGCAGCCTGGGTGGGCGGGATGAGCAGTTCTTC.

The genes are TRBV12-3 or TRBV12-4 and TRBJ1-1; 7 bases map to TRBD1. The CDR3 loop spans 13 amino acids. With V trimmed by 8 bases and J by 3 bases, 6 bases remained unmatched. DNA of the CDR3: TGTGCCAGCGGGCGACAGGGCTACACTGAAGCTTTCTTT. Translation gives CASGRQGYTEAFF.

This clone was picked up a small number of times. This chain joins TRBV5-1 and TRBJ1-1, with D tentatively TRBD1 (5 bases). Germline V gene sequence: CDR1 SGHRS, CDR2 YFSETQ. Trimming cost V 1 base and J 3 bases, with 10 bases left between them. The CDR3 totals 14 residues. As DNA, the CDR3 is TGCGCCAGCAGCTTGTGGGGCGCGGACACTGAAGCTTTCTTT. Its translation: CASSLWGADTEAFF.